These T cell receptor beta chains were read from a single sample in a study of Graves' ophthalmopathy and Graves' hyperthyroidism. MiXCR was run by TCRdb on the multiplex PCR reads, yielding one entry per CDR3 protein. Of hundreds of thousands of distinct CDR3 sequences listed, over 40% are singletons. Sequenced input: peripheral blood. The receptors derive from an adult man with Graves' ophthalmopathy. CDR3s include the opening cysteine and the closing phenylalanine or tryptophan. D genes are given only for firm matches. Not all rows give a size; the values are once, few, many and, for expanded clones, a class.

J gene,clone size,D gene,V gene,CDR3 DNA,CDR3 protein
TRBJ1-2,many,NA,TRBV9,TGTGCCAGTGTCGGGGCTTCCACCAACTATGGCTACACCTTC,CASVGASTNYGYTF
TRBJ1-6,NA,NA,TRBV7-9,TGTGCCAGCAGCTTATGGGGTACCCTCCACTTT,CASSLWGTLHF
TRBJ1-5,many,NA,TRBV25-1,TGTGCCAGCAGTGAATCGTCAGGCAATCAGCCCCAGCATTTT,CASSESSGNQPQHF
TRBJ1-1,many,TRBD1,TRBV7-9,TGTGCCAGCAGGGTAGGGACAGCCTACCCGAGGACTGAAGCTTTCTTT,CASRVGTAYPRTEAFF
TRBJ1-4,NA,NA,TRBV25-1,TGTGCCAGCAGTGACCAGGAAAAACTGTTTTTT,CASSDQEKLFF
TRBJ2-3,NA,NA,TRBV29-1,TGCAGCGGTGGGCTAGGTAACACAGATACGCAGTATTTT,CSGGLGNTDTQYF
TRBJ1-4,NA,NA,TRBV12-3/TRBV12-4,TGTGCCACCGCCTCCGGGACCGAGGGTGAAAAACTGTTTTTT,CATASGTEGEKLFF
TRBJ2-6,NA,TRBD1,TRBV15,TGTGCCACCAGCAGCGTTGAGGGGACAGTACACAACTCTGGGGCCAACGTCCTGACTTTC,CATSSVEGTVHNSGANVLTF
TRBJ2-5,NA,NA,TRBV5-8,TGTGCCAGCAGCGACGTGGGCATTTCAGAGACCCAGTACTTC,CASSDVGISETQYF
TRBJ1-5,many,TRBD1,TRBV7-8,TGTGCCAGCAGCGTCTCCGGGACAGGGGGCGGTCAGCCCCAGCATTTT,CASSVSGTGGGQPQHF
TRBJ1-4,NA,TRBD1,TRBV7-2,TGTGCCAGCAGCTTAGGTGGACAGGGCAGTAATGAAAAACTGTTTTTT,CASSLGGQGSNEKLFF
TRBJ2-7,NA,TRBD1,TRBV20-1,TGCAGTGCACCTAAGACAGGGGGATACTCCTACGAGCAGTACTTC,CSAPKTGGYSYEQYF
TRBJ1-4,NA,NA,TRBV7-2,TGTGCCAGCACCGCAACCGGGACACTTAATGAAAAACTGTTTTTT,CASTATGTLNEKLFF
TRBJ1-4,few,NA,TRBV5-1,TGCGCCAGCAGCTCGGGAATTTTAGGTGAAAAACTGTTTTTT,CASSSGILGEKLFF
TRBJ1-2,many,NA,TRBV19,TGTGCCAGTAGCTTCGACAGGATCAATGGCTACACCTTC,CASSFDRINGYTF
TRBJ1-6,few,NA,TRBV4-1,TGTGCCAGCAGCCAAGGATTAGAGAGTAATTCACCCCTCCACTTT,CASSQGLESNSPLHF
TRBJ2-7,NA,TRBD2,TRBV12-3/TRBV12-4,TGTGCCAGCAGCCGCGGACTAGCGGGGGAGGCCTACGAGCAGTACTTC,CASSRGLAGEAYEQYF
TRBJ1-4,many,TRBD1,TRBV7-8,TGTGCCAGCAGCTCGGACAGGGGACGCGAAAAACTGTTTTTT,CASSSDRGREKLFF
TRBJ2-7,NA,TRBD1,TRBV20-1,TGCAGTGCGGCTCCGGGACAGGGGACTATATACGAGCAGTACTTC,CSAAPGQGTIYEQYF
TRBJ1-6,NA,TRBD1,TRBV10-3,TGTGCCAGCGGACGACAGGGGAATTCACCCCTCCACTTT,CASGRQGNSPLHF
TRBJ2-5,many,NA,TRBV4-2,TGTGCCAGCAGCCAAGATATTCGAGAGACCCAGTACTTC,CASSQDIRETQYF
TRBJ1-1,NA,NA,TRBV10-3,TGTGCCATCAGTGATTTGGGGCTGAAGAGCGCTTTCTTT,CAISDLGLKSAFF
TRBJ2-5,many,TRBD1,TRBV7-9,TGTGCCAGCAGCTCGCGGGACAGGGGAGAGACCCAGTACTTC,CASSSRDRGETQYF
TRBJ2-7,NA,TRBD2,TRBV25-1,TGTGCCAGCAGTCCCCCTAGCGGGAACTACGAGCAGTACTTC,CASSPPSGNYEQYF
TRBJ1-2,NA,NA,TRBV20-1,TGCAGTGCCGCAGGGGACTCGGGATATGGCTACACCTTC,CSAAGDSGYGYTF
TRBJ2-6,NA,NA,TRBV10-3,TGTGCCATCAGTGAGACTGGGGGTATGGGGGCCAACGTCCTGACTTTC,CAISETGGMGANVLTF
TRBJ2-2,many,NA,TRBV7-6,TGTGCCAGCAGCCGTCGTAACAGGGCAGGTCCCGGGGAGCTGTTTTTT,CASSRRNRAGPGELFF
TRBJ2-7,NA,NA,TRBV7-9,TGTGCCAGCAGCTCAGGCAGGGTTGTTCGCTACGAGCAGTACTTC,CASSSGRVVRYEQYF
TRBJ2-2,NA,NA,TRBV10-3,TGTGCCATCAATGAAGGTCCGAACACCGGGGAGCTGTTTTTT,CAINEGPNTGELFF
TRBJ2-5,NA,NA,TRBV2,TGTGCCAGCAGCTTAGCCATAGCTTGGGGGCCGGGACGCGACTTC,CASSLAIAWGPGRDF
TRBJ2-5,NA,TRBD1,TRBV6-6,TGTGCCAGCAGTTACTTGGGACAGGGAAAAGAGACCCAGTACTTC,CASSYLGQGKETQYF
TRBJ1-1,many,NA,TRBV6-4,TGTGCCAGCAGTGGCCCGGGGGGAGCTTTCTTT,CASSGPGGAFF
TRBJ1-1,many,NA,TRBV20-1,TGCAGTGCTACGGAAGACAGTGAAGCTTTCTTT,CSATEDSEAFF
TRBJ1-2,NA,TRBD1,TRBV2,TGTGCTAGAGACGGGACAGGGGGCATTAGCTATGGCTACACCTTC,CARDGTGGISYGYTF
TRBJ2-2,many,NA,TRBV25-1,TGTGCCAGCAGTGATCTCACCAGGGACACCGGGGAGCTGTTTTTT,CASSDLTRDTGELFF
TRBJ1-1,few,NA,TRBV2,TGTGCCAGCAGCATTCCAAGGAAAGCTTTCTTT,CASSIPRKAFF
TRBJ2-7,NA,TRBD2,TRBV19,TGTGCCAGTAGTACTGGCGGGAGCGGCTACGAGCAGTACTTC,CASSTGGSGYEQYF
TRBJ1-2,NA,NA,TRBV5-6,TGTGCCAGCAGCTCGTACCGGGGAAGGGCAGATTATGGCTACACCTTC,CASSSYRGRADYGYTF
TRBJ2-7,once,NA,TRBV2,TGTGCCAGCGGTCGGGGGACAACGACCTACGAGCAGTACTTC,CASGRGTTTYEQYF
TRBJ1-1,few,TRBD1,TRBV6-5,TGTGCCAGCAGGCGAGGGGACAGGGGGAACACTGAAGCTTTCTTT,CASRRGDRGNTEAFF
TRBJ1-1,many,NA,TRBV27,TGTGCCAGCAGTTTACAGGGAGTCAGCACTGAAGCTTTCTTT,CASSLQGVSTEAFF
TRBJ2-7,NA,NA,TRBV7-8,TGTGCCAGCAGCTTGGAAGACTGGAGCTCCTACGAGCAGTACTTC,CASSLEDWSSYEQYF